The sequence of this TCR beta chain was determined in a study of patients and donors after allogeneic stem cell transplantation. With 5 bases removed from V and 2 bases from J, the gap between germline ends came to 27 bases. The CDR3 length is 20 residues. The V gene's germline CDR1 is SGHAT and CDR2 FQDESV (reference sequence). TCRdb reprocessed the RT-PCR reads via MiXCR and lists one record per CDR3 protein. The sample records about a million distinct CDR3 sequences, roughly 17% being singletons. The TCR comes from a human donor who was either an allogeneic HSCT recipient or a stem cell or donor lymphocyte infusion donor (not recorded which). It is not recorded whose cells these are; they may come from a transplant donor. V and J are TRBV11-1 and TRBJ2-2; D may match TRBD1 or TRBD2 (5 bases each). Source material: blood, either unsorted or a sorted T cell fraction (not recorded which). For the CDR3, the DNA is TGTGCCAGCAGCCCCCTAACGCAGGGATCAATGGGGGTTAACACCGGGGAGCTGTTTTTT. Its translation: CASSPLTQGSMGVNTGELFF.